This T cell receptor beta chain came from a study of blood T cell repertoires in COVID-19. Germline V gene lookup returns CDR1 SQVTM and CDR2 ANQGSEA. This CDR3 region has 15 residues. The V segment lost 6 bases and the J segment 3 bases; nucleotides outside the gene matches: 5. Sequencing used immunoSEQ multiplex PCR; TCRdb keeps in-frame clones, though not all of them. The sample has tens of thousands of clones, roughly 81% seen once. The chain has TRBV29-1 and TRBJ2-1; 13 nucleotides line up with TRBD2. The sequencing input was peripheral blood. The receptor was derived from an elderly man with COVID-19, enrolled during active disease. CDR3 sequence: CSVLAGGSFYNEQFF. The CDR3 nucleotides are TGCAGCGTACTAGCGGGGGGGTCCTTCTACAATGAGCAGTTCTTC.